Below, one T cell receptor beta chain is given with its context. The antigen remains undetermined. The data belong to a study of siplizumab effects on memory and regulatory T cells. Profiled with immunoSEQ multiplex PCR; TCRdb holds only in-frame clones, not every one. Of tens of thousands of clones listed, roughly 89% are singletons. Study-wide findings and caveats: Proliferating siplizumab-culture Tregs lacked confirmation of suppressive function. An assignable naive or memory phenotype was lacking in roughly 75-95% of proliferating CD4+ or CD8+ clones.

The CDR3 is 15 amino acids. With V trimmed by 4 bases and J by 6 bases, 12 bases remained unmatched. Per germline, CDR1 SGHNT and CDR2 YYREEE (reference sequence). This TCR was sampled from a human donor in good health. The specimen sequenced was CD8+ T cells sorted from blood. The chain recombines TRBV5-4 with TRBJ2-7; 8 bases map to TRBD1. The CDR3 coding sequence is TGTGCCAGCAGCAACCAGTTGGACAGGGTTGGCGAGCAGTACTTC. This codes for CASSNQLDRVGEQYF.